This entry lists 20 T cell receptor beta chains sequenced from one sample in a study of human T cells and chemical hapten exposure. TCRdb used MiXCR to reprocess the RACE reads, holding one entry per CDR3 protein. The table includes roughly 74,000 distinct CDR3 sequences, 25% to 40% detected once. The time point denotes: patch test 1, 2 weeks after DPC sensitization. Treatment described: therapeutic diphenylcyclopropenone sensitization with weekly scalp DPC. This sample comprised whole blood, obtained in connection with sensitization to the hapten diphenylcyclopropenone (DPC). Receptor source: a man aged 40-49 years with alopecia areata. Some clones in this sample may be carry-over from other donors' samples.

J is TRBJ2-7 and V is TRBV9; maybe TRBD1 (6 bases). Germline V lookup: CDR1 SGDLS, CDR2 YYNGEE. Trimming removed 4 bases at V and 3 bases at J, with 14 bases between. This CDR3 is 14 amino acids long. CDR3: CASSYGAGDYEQYF. The DNA for the CDR3 is TGTGCCAGCAGCTACGGCGCAGGGGACTACGAGCAGTACTTC.

The chain carries TRBV10-1 and TRBJ2-5; the match to TRBD1 covers 9 bases. Trimming took 2 bases from V and 3 from J; bases not matched to a gene: 4. Looked up from germline, CDR1 is WNHNN and CDR2 is SYGVQD (reference sequence). The CDR3 length is 15 residues. The CDR3 region is CASSEPGTGKETQYF. The CDR3 region has the DNA TGCGCCAGCAGTGAGCCCGGGACAGGGAAAGAGACCCAGTACTTC.

V and J are TRBV7-2 and TRBJ2-5; D possibly corresponds to TRBD2 (6 bases). The CDR3 runs to 14 residues. Between the trimmed V and J ends, which lost 4 bases and 1 base, there was a span of 10 bases. Germline V gene sequence: CDR1 SGHTA, CDR2 FQGNSA. In DNA, the CDR3 is TGTGCCAGCAGCTCCGGCGGGGTCCAAGAGACCCAGTACTTC. It translates to CASSSGGVQETQYF.

This chain uses TRBV14 with TRBJ2-7; D not certain. The V and J ends lost 4 bases and 2 bases respectively, with 12 bases between them. The CDR3 is 14 amino acids. Germline V gives CDR1 SGHDN, CDR2 FVKESK. The CDR3 nucleotides are TGTGCCAGCAGCCCTCGGACCGGCCCCTACGAGCAGTACTTC. Protein: CASSPRTGPYEQYF. Using reference TRBV14 and TRBJ2-7 for the parts outside the CDR3, the full variable domain is EAGVTQFPSHSVIEKGQTVTLRCDPISGHDNLYWYRRVMGKEIKFLLHFVKESKQDESGMPNNRFLAERTGGTYSTLKVQPAELEDSGVYFCASSPRTGPYEQYFGPGTRLTVT.

There are a few counts of this clonotype. This sequence joins TRBV20-1 and TRBJ2-2, with TRBD2 matching over 7 bases. Germline CDR1 and CDR2: DFQATT and SNEGSKA (reference sequence). The V and J ends lost 0 bases and 4 bases, in that order; junction bases with no gene match: 5. CDR3 length equals 15 residues. The CDR3 DNA is TGCAGTGCTAGAGATCCTAGCGGAAGCACCGGGGAGCTGTTTTTT. Translated, it gives CSARDPSGSTGELFF.

This clonotype came up a few times. The V gene is TRBV20-1, the J gene TRBJ1-1; 8 bases align to TRBD1. The length of the CDR3 is 13 residues. Unmatched junction bases numbered 3, after V lost 3 bases and J lost 3 bases. Germline V gene lookup returns CDR1 DFQATT and CDR2 SNEGSKA (reference sequence). CDR3 bases: TGCAGTGCTAGGACAGGGGAGTACACTGAAGCTTTCTTT. This translates into CSARTGEYTEAFF.

This clonotype was counted ten times or more. This chain links TRBV3-1 with TRBJ2-4; the match to TRBD2 covers 12 bases. The CDR3 has 14 amino acids. The J segment lost 8 bases and the V segment lost 4 bases, leaving 3 bases of the junction unmatched. Germline-derived CDR1 and CDR2 are LGHDT and YNNKEL (reference sequence). The CDR3 reads CASSPTSGSYIQYF. CDR3 DNA sequence: TGTGCCAGCAGCCCGACTAGCGGGAGTTACATTCAGTACTTC.

The rearrangement joins TRBV3-1 to TRBJ2-5; unclear D gene. CDR1 is LGHDT, CDR2 YNNKEL, per germline (reference sequence). CDR3 length: 13 residues. Trimming stripped 7 bases from V and 0 bases from J, with 9 bases between. Here the CDR3 DNA reads TGTGCCAGCAAACCCGCCCACCAAGAGACCCAGTACTTC. Translating gives CASKPAHQETQYF.

The chain couples TRBV6-1 to TRBJ2-7, with 12 bases matching TRBD1. Germline CDR1 MNHNS, CDR2 SASEGT. The CDR3 is 15 residues long. V shed 6 bases, J shed 6 bases, and the junction held 9 bases outside the gene matches. Written as DNA, the CDR3 is TGTGCCAGCAGCAACACCGGGACAGGGGGCCGCGAGCAGTACTTC. It codes for CASSNTGTGGREQYF.

J is TRBJ1-2 and V is TRBV24-1; 9 bases fit TRBD1. The germline V gene has CDR1 KGHDR and CDR2 SFDVKD. With 1 base clipped from V and 8 bases from J, the junction kept 13 bases outside the gene matches. This CDR3 contains 17 residues. The CDR3 region is CATSDFLDRDRDQGYTF. Written as DNA, the CDR3 is TGTGCCACCAGTGATTTCCTCGACCGGGACAGGGATCAAGGCTACACCTTC.

The CDR3 reads CASISAGTSFHEQFF. In DNA form, the CDR3 reads TGTGCCAGCATCTCGGCCGGGACTAGCTTCCATGAGCAGTTCTTC. The chain couples TRBV28 to TRBJ2-1; 9 bases line up with TRBD2. The CDR3 loop spans 15 amino acids. Germline CDR1 reads MDHEN; CDR2 reads SYDVKM. J was trimmed by 8 bases and V by 7 bases; bases with no gene match: 12.

J is TRBJ1-2 and V is TRBV6-2 or TRBV6-3; no definite D call. Germline V lookup: CDR1 MNHEY, CDR2 SVGEGT. The CDR3 loop spans 13 amino acids. V shed 6 bases and J shed 7 bases, with 15 bases lying between them. This CDR3 is CASSMDPRSGYTF. The CDR3 region has the DNA TGTGCCAGCAGCATGGACCCCCGAAGTGGCTACACCTTC.

This clonotype was seen more than once but under ten times. The chain joins TRBV6-6 to TRBJ1-2; D might be TRBD1 (6 bases). V gave up 2 bases and J gave up 2 bases, with 15 bases separating them. Germline assignment: CDR1 MNHNY and CDR2 SVGAGI (reference sequence). The CDR3 extends over 16 amino acids. The CDR3 loop reads CASSYPGGGRNYGYTF. The CDR3 bases are TGTGCCAGCAGTTACCCGGGAGGGGGGCGAAACTATGGCTACACCTTC.

The chain has TRBV27 and TRBJ1-2; 7 bases are shared with TRBD1. Germline CDR1 and CDR2: MNHEY and SMNVEV (reference sequence). There are 13 residues in the CDR3. The V and J ends lost 6 bases and 2 bases, in that order; junction bases with no gene match: 3. CDR3 loop: CASRRDRNYGYTF. Written as DNA, the CDR3 is TGTGCCAGCAGACGGGACAGAAACTATGGCTACACCTTC.

This clonotype was seen only a few times. CDR3 in DNA: TGTGCCAGCGACGACCTGAGGCCGGGAGGGTTCCACGAGCAGTACTTC. Translated, it gives CASDDLRPGGFHEQYF. The genes are TRBV7-8 and TRBJ2-7, with 8 bases lining up with TRBD2. The CDR3 has 16 amino acids. CDR1 and CDR2 from the germline V gene are SGHVS and FQNEAQ. V lost 8 bases and J lost 5; bases outside the gene matches: 17.

This clonotype appeared a few times. The CDR3 DNA is TGTGCCAGCAGTCCGCGCCAGGCGGGCACCGGGGAGCTGTTTTTT. Protein product: CASSPRQAGTGELFF. This chain uses TRBV12-3 or TRBV12-4 with TRBJ2-2, with D possibly TRBD2 on 5 matching bases. Trimming took off 5 bases at V and 4 bases at J, with 14 bases between the two ends. This CDR3 is 15 amino acids long.

The chain couples TRBV29-1 to TRBJ2-5; perhaps D is TRBD1 or TRBD2 (5 bases each). The CDR3 runs 14 residues. With 2 bases removed from V and 8 bases from J, the gap between germline ends came to 18 bases. CDR1 is SQVTM and CDR2 is ANQGSEA in the germline V gene. CDR3 residues: CSVEPGATRLTQYF. CDR3 nucleotides: TGCAGCGTTGAACCCGGGGCCACCAGACTTACCCAGTACTTC.

This clonotype was detected only a few times. The J gene is TRBJ2-5, the V gene TRBV2, with 8 nucleotides matching TRBD2. The CDR3 is 15 amino acids. V gave up 6 bases and J gave up 2 bases; unmatched junction bases: 8. CDR1 SNHLY and CDR2 FYNNEI come from the germline V gene. For the CDR3, the DNA is TGTGCCAGCAGATTGACTAGCGTAATTCAAGAGACCCAGTACTTC. Translation: CASRLTSVIQETQYF.

This chain connects TRBV5-4 to TRBJ2-7; D assignment may be TRBD1 or TRBD2 (5 bases each). There are 15 residues in the CDR3. Germline V gene lookup returns CDR1 SGHNT and CDR2 YYREEE (reference sequence). Trimming removed 4 bases at V and 0 bases at J, with 14 bases between. The CDR3 sequence: CASSPGPETSYEQYF. The DNA of the CDR3 is TGTGCCAGCAGCCCGGGACCTGAAACCTCCTACGAGCAGTACTTC.

This clonotype has just a few counts. The rearrangement links TRBV10-2 to TRBJ1-1, with TRBD1 as a possible D gene (5 bases). Germline V gene lookup returns CDR1 WSHSY and CDR2 SAAADI. The CDR3 covers 15 residues. V dropped 5 bases and J dropped 4 bases, with 17 bases sitting between them. The DNA for the CDR3 is TGCGCCAGCAGTCAGACGGGGGGGAAGGGCACTGAAGCTTTCTTT. Amino acid sequence: CASSQTGGKGTEAFF.